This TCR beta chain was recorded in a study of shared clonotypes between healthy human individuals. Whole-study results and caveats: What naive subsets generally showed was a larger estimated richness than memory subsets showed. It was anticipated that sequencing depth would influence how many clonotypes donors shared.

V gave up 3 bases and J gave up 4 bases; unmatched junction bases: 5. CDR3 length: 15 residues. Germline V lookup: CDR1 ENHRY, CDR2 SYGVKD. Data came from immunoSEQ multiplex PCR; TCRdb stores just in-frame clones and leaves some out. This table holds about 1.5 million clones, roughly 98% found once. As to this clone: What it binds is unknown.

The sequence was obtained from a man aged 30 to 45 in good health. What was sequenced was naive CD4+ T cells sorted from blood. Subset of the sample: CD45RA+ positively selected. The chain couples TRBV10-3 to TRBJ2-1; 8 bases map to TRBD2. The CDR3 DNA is TGTGCCATCAGTGAAAAGCGGGAGAGTTACAATGAGCAGTTCTTC. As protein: CAISEKRESYNEQFF.